This T cell receptor (beta chain) stems from a study of cytomegalovirus exposure and HLA in healthy donors (dated by TCRdb to 2015 to 2018). For context, the study as a whole: A later analysis indicated that the 90 to 150 validation repertoires were generated on the platform also employed for the 720 or so repertoires of the first cohort. The study was designed to test whether signatures of past pathogen exposure could be identified by cataloging public T cell receptors. To predict cytomegalovirus infection status, the study brought together high-throughput TCR immunosequencing, statistical association of individual TCRs with disease status, and machine learning. Besides the first cohort of under 700 subjects, a separate validation cohort made up of over 95 different subjects was used.

About this clone: Its antigen specificity is not known. Nothing much larger sits one base from this clone, and base qualities are not available.

Separate from the roughly 700-subject first cohort, the validation cohort of 90 to 150 subjects was the group to which the donors belonged. Libraries were made using the immunoSEQ multiplex PCR assay. The authors processed their data as follows. To diagnose cytomegalovirus status from the catalog of TCR beta chain sequences, a statistical classification framework was built. TCRdb carries this immuneACCESS record with in-frame sequences only. Its versions omit some clonotypes, under half of them owing to an unresolved V gene in the studies checked, with the rest unexplained. V, J and clone size are taken as reported in that table, and D and trimming were inferred from the DNA itself. The sample contains roughly 200,000 clones, roughly 86% of them found a single time. The ten largest clones represent 6% to 8% of the sample. Taken from the germline V gene, the CDR1 and CDR2 loops are SGHRS and YFSETQ. Germline trimming amounts to 2 bases on V and 5 bases on J, with 7 as the count of junction bases outside the gene matches. The CDR3 measures 15 amino acids from cysteine to phenylalanine. The retained sequence is limited to the CDR3, 45 bases, with the frame set at the first base.

What the work shows at the level of the full study, not this receptor alone: It was suggested by the authors that the approach could potentially be generalized to other disease states and immunological phenotypes. A later analysis had no HLA typing for the validation cohort, so co-occurrence there was scored across all 110 or so repertoires. Across donors, most TCR sequences were observed very rarely, whereas some public TCRs were present in many individuals. The classifier was reported to diagnose cytomegalovirus status with high specificity and sensitivity in both the original cohort and the validation cohort. In a later analysis, TCRs clustered in the first cohort were found to also tend to co-occur in the roughly 130 validation repertoires, with approximately 95% of cluster scores above 0. In the study, about 150 TCR beta chains were listed as associated with cytomegalovirus. In vitro tests confirmed that a few of the cytomegalovirus-associated TCR beta chains recognize cytomegalovirus antigens.

Sample: PBMCs. The chain employs TRBV5-1 and TRBJ1-5; 7 bases in between match TRBD1. This receptor was taken from a man aged 25 to 40 in good health and CMV-seropositive. Here the CDR3 is given as CASSFGGQGDQPQHF. The nucleotides read TGCGCCAGCAGCTTTGGGGGGCAGGGGGATCAGCCCCAGCATTTT.